What follows describes a single TCR beta chain. As yet, its antigen is unknown. Expressed TCRB transcripts were sequenced, since all the RNA that had been isolated was reverse transcribed. Produced via immunoSEQ multiplex PCR; TCRdb's table is partial and in-frame only. This sample has under 300,000 clones, with more than 11% found just once. A CD45RO/CCR7/CD25/CD127/CD95/CD27 panel sorted naive, central memory, regulatory and stem cell-like memory CD4+ cells. Sorted cells reached over 98% purity in every population. In germline, CDR1 is SEHNR, CDR2 FQNEAQ (reference sequence). The CDR3 spans 16 residues. V was clipped by 0 bases and J by 3 bases, with 15 bases between them. The sample originates from a study of beta chain features in type 1 diabetes. Study results and limitations: Individuals with type 1 diabetes displayed fewer insertions and more deletions at VDJ junctions. Shortening of TCRB CDR3s, moderate but significant, appeared in all four CD4+ subsets of Type 1 diabetes patients.

The J gene is TRBJ2-7, the V gene TRBV7-9; possible D gene TRBD1, 6 bases. The source of this sequence is a man aged 30 to 45 with type 1 diabetes. Sequencing input: naive CD4+ T cells from blood. The CDR3 DNA follows: TGTGCCAGCAGCTTAGCCAGGACAGAGTCCCACTACGAGCAGTACTTC. The encoded protein is CASSLARTESHYEQYF.